These 19 T cell receptor beta chains share one sample of origin, sequenced in a study of Ad26.COV2.S vaccination and SARS-CoV-2 variants. The assay was immunoSEQ multiplex PCR, and TCRdb's table has in-frame clones only and misses some. The sample carries around 100,000 clones, over 60% recorded once. The sample in question was peripheral blood, obtained after recovery from COVID-19. All receptors derive from a human donor who had recovered from COVID-19.

The chain has TRBV5-1 and TRBJ2-7; 8 bases map to TRBD2. J gave up 5 bases and V 0 bases, and 10 bases lay outside the gene matches. This CDR3 is 16 amino acids long. CDR1 is SGHRS, CDR2 YFSETQ, per germline. CDR3 region: CASSLGPGGPGNEQYF. CDR3 sequence (DNA): TGCGCCAGCAGCTTGGGACCGGGGGGGCCCGGGAACGAGCAGTACTTC.

The chain links TRBV6-2 or TRBV6-3 to TRBJ2-3, with 9 nucleotides matching TRBD2. V gave up 5 bases and J gave up 2 bases; unmatched junction bases: 8. Looked up from germline, CDR1 is MNHEY and CDR2 is SVGEGT. This CDR3 comprises 16 residues. DNA for the CDR3: TGTGCCAGCAGTGACCCAACTAGCGGGCTCACAGATACGCAGTATTTT. Translated, it gives CASSDPTSGLTDTQYF.

The chain joins TRBV5-1 to TRBJ2-7, with a possible D match to TRBD1 (6 bases). In germline, CDR1 is SGHRS, CDR2 YFSETQ. The germline V and J ends were trimmed by 4 bases and 1 base, with 12 bases remaining between them. The CDR3 contains 14 residues. CDR3 DNA sequence: TGCGCCAGCAGCCAAGAGACAGGATCCTACGAGCAGTACTTC. Amino acids: CASSQETGSYEQYF.

This chain uses TRBV30 with TRBJ1-2; no definite D call. This CDR3 has 16 residues. The germline CDR1 and CDR2 sequences are GTSNPN and SVGIG (reference sequence). Trimming took off 0 bases at V and 2 bases at J, with 16 bases between the two ends. The CDR3 loop is CAWSVSLGKRNYGYTF. The CDR3 DNA sequence: TGTGCCTGGAGTGTTTCCCTAGGGAAAAGGAACTATGGCTACACCTTC.

This clone was recorded only once. The chain employs TRBV5-4 and TRBJ2-3; 7 bases map to TRBD1. The V segment lost 3 bases and the J segment 11 bases; nucleotides outside the gene matches: 3. Germline CDR1 is SGHNT and CDR2 is YYREEE (reference sequence). The CDR3 loop spans 11 amino acids. The CDR3 bases are TGTGCCAGCAGCTCACAGGGGAGGCAGTATTTT. Translated, it gives CASSSQGRQYF.

This sequence joins TRBV10-1 and TRBJ1-5; D remains unclear. The CDR3 runs to 13 residues. The V gene lost 2 bases and the J gene lost 3 bases, with 5 bases spanning the gap. Germline V lookup: CDR1 WNHNN, CDR2 SYGVQD (reference sequence). The chain's CDR3 is CASSEGSNQPQHF. DNA of the CDR3: TGCGCCAGCAGTGAGGGTTCCAATCAGCCCCAGCATTTT.

This sequence joins TRBV2 and TRBJ2-5; either TRBD1 or TRBD2 may supply D (5 bases each). The ends were cut back, 7 bases at V and 5 bases at J, with 11 bases in the middle. The CDR3 covers 12 residues. The V gene's germline CDR1 is SNHLY and CDR2 FYNNEI. CDR3 amino acids: CASNDRGETQYF. Written as DNA, the CDR3 is TGTGCCAGCAACGACAGAGGGGAGACCCAGTACTTC.

The CDR3 region is CASTRTAGANVLTF. The CDR3 DNA follows: TGTGCCAGCACCCGGACAGCTGGGGCCAACGTCCTGACTTTC. The chain uses TRBV11-2 and TRBJ2-6, with D possibly being TRBD1 (6 bases). Germline V gene data show CDR1 as SGHAT and CDR2 as FQNNGV. The CDR3 extends over 14 amino acids. The V gene lost 7 bases and the J gene lost 2 bases, with 9 bases spanning the gap. Combining the CDR3 with reference TRBV11-2 and TRBJ2-6 gives the whole variable domain EAGVAQSPRYKIIEKRQSVAFWCNPISGHATLYWYQQILGQGPKLLIQFQNNGVVDDSQLPKDRFSAERLKGVDSTLKIQPAKLEDSAVYLCASTRTAGANVLTFGAGSRLTVL.

The chain combines TRBV6-5 with TRBJ2-7, with D hard to call. V was shortened by 2 bases and J by 4 bases, with 9 bases between the two germline ends. Germline V gene sequence: CDR1 MNHEY, CDR2 SVGAGI. The CDR3 extends over 13 amino acids. CDR3 bases: TGTGCCAGCAGTTACACCCTTTTTTACGAGCAGTACTTC. This gives the protein CASSYTLFYEQYF.

V gene TRBV3-1 (or the pseudogene TRBV3-2) combines with J gene TRBJ2-1, with D possibly being TRBD1 (5 bases). The CDR3 totals 13 residues. V was trimmed by 5 bases and J by 4 bases, leaving 9 bases between them. Germline CDR1 reads LGHDT; CDR2 reads YNNKEL (reference sequence). CDR3 nucleotides: TGTGCCAGCAGCACCCGACAGTACAATGAGCAGTTCTTC. Amino acid sequence: CASSTRQYNEQFF.

The chain recombines TRBV6-5 with TRBJ1-6, with TRBD1 identical over 7 bases. This CDR3 contains 15 residues. Germline trimming cut 2 bases from V and 8 bases from J; bases unmatched to any gene: 6. The germline gives CDR1 MNHEY, CDR2 SVGAGI. For the CDR3, the DNA is TGTGCCAGCAGTTACCGACAGGGCGGCGATTCACCCCTCCACTTT. This sequence encodes CASSYRQGGDSPLHF.

The genes are TRBV5-1 and TRBJ2-3; D possibly corresponds to TRBD2 (5 bases). The CDR3 is 18 residues long. In germline, CDR1 is SGHRS, CDR2 YFSETQ. V was trimmed by 4 bases and J by 7 bases, leaving 28 bases between them. For the CDR3, the DNA is TGCGCCAGCAGCCCGCAGCTAGCCGGCGACACTTACCGGAATACGCAGTATTTT. Protein sequence: CASSPQLAGDTYRNTQYF.

This chain links TRBV5-1 with TRBJ2-5; 11 nucleotides agree with TRBD1. CDR1 SGHRS and CDR2 YFSETQ come from the germline V gene. The ends lost 4 bases at V and 4 bases at J; junction bases unmatched: 6. The CDR3 loop spans 15 amino acids. For the CDR3, the DNA is TGCGCCAGCAGCAGAGGGACAGGGGGTGGAGAGACCCAGTACTTC. Amino acids: CASSRGTGGGETQYF. The full variable domain, completed using reference TRBV5-1 and TRBJ2-5, is KAGVTQTPRYLIKTRGQQVTLSCSPISGHRSVSWYQQTPGQGLQFLFEYFSETQRNKGNFPGRFSGRQFSNSRSEMNVSTLELGDSALYLCASSRGTGGGETQYFGPGTRLLVL.

The rearrangement links TRBV7-7 to TRBJ2-3; 8 positions match TRBD2. This CDR3 contains 17 residues. The V gene's germline CDR1 is SSHAT and CDR2 FNYEAQ (reference sequence). Trimming at V came to 4 bases and at J to 1 base, leaving 10 bases not matched to a gene. The CDR3 DNA follows: TGTGCCAGCAGCTCACTGGGAGGTAGCGGGGGCACAGATACGCAGTATTTT. This gives the protein CASSSLGGSGGTDTQYF.

The chain links TRBV2 to TRBJ2-1; the D is unclear. Trimming stripped 2 bases from V and 7 bases from J, with 9 bases between. The CDR3 loop spans 13 amino acids. Looked up from germline, CDR1 is SNHLY and CDR2 is FYNNEI. The DNA of the CDR3 is TGTGCCAGCAGTGAAAGTCCAGAAAATGAGCAGTTCTTC. Residues: CASSESPENEQFF.

The chain recombines TRBV2 with TRBJ1-5; D is undetermined. CDR1 and CDR2 from the germline V gene are SNHLY and FYNNEI. V lost 2 bases and J 5 bases, leaving 4 bases between the germline ends. There are 12 residues in the CDR3. CDR3 sequence (DNA): TGTGCCAGCAGTGAATGGGATCAGCCCCAGCATTTT. The encoded protein is CASSEWDQPQHF.

This clone has a count of ten or more. The V and J genes are TRBV7-9 and TRBJ1-4; no reliable D call. There are 13 residues in the CDR3. Germline assignment: CDR1 SEHNR and CDR2 FQNEAQ (reference sequence). Trimming took 5 bases from V and 4 from J, leaving 8 bases between them. Written as DNA, the CDR3 is TGTGCCAGCAGCCGTGCTAATAATGAAAAACTGTTTTTT. Translation: CASSRANNEKLFF.

The chain recombines TRBV3-1 (or the pseudogene TRBV3-2) with TRBJ2-2, with 10 bases aligning to TRBD2. This CDR3 has 14 amino acids. The trim removed 10 bases at V and 4 bases at J, leaving 6 bases unmatched. Germline V gene data show CDR1 as LGHDT and CDR2 as YNNKEL (reference sequence). In DNA form, the CDR3 reads TGTGCCACGGGCGTAGCGGGGGGCACCGGGGAGCTGTTTTTT. Its translation is CATGVAGGTGELFF.

The V and J genes are TRBV2 and TRBJ2-7, with a tentative D call TRBD1 (5 bases). Germline V gene lookup returns CDR1 SNHLY and CDR2 FYNNEI. With 6 bases removed from V and 0 bases from J, the gap between germline ends came to 15 bases. The CDR3 sequence is 15 residues long. CDR3 sequence (DNA): TGTGCCAGCAGAGGTAGGCAAGGGGACTCCTACGAGCAGTACTTC. Amino acid sequence: CASRGRQGDSYEQYF.